This is a list of T cell receptor beta chains from one sample in a study of T cell changes during pregnancy in multiple sclerosis. Here immunoSEQ multiplex PCR was the method, and the copy in TCRdb shows in-frame clones only, minus some. Seen here are 60,000 to 90,000 clones, 80% to 95% observed once, and the top ten hold about 1.5%. Specimen: peripheral blood, collected in the first trimester of pregnancy. These receptors all stem from a female donor in good health, enrolled as a control in a pregnancy study. CDR3s include the opening cysteine and the closing phenylalanine or tryptophan. D genes are given only for firm matches. Part of the rows lack a size; the others show once, few, many or a class for expanded clones.

- - TRBJ2-5 TRBV28 TGTGCCAGCAGTTTGCCGGGAACCCAAGAGACCCAGTACTTC CASSLPGTQETQYF
- - TRBJ1-2 TRBV28 TGTGCCAGCAGTTCCCGTCTCGGACAGTCGCCTACCGGCTACACCTTC CASSSRLGQSPTGYTF
once TRBD2 TRBJ2-1 TRBV28 TGTGCCAGCAGTGGCAAAGCGGGAGATCGCAATGAGCAGTTCTTC CASSGKAGDRNEQFF
- TRBD2 TRBJ2-1 TRBV10-1 TGCGCCAGCAATACTAGCGGGACGGATTATCTCTACAATGAGCAGTTCTTC CASNTSGTDYLYNEQFF
- - TRBJ2-1 TRBV11-2 TGTGCCAGCAGCTTAGAATCAGCTAGCTCCTACAATGAGCAGTTCTTC CASSLESASSYNEQFF
once TRBD2 TRBJ2-7 TRBV2 TGTGCCAGCACCTCCGGACTGAGCGGGAGAGACGAGCAGTACTTC CASTSGLSGRDEQYF
- - TRBJ2-3 TRBV6-6 TGTGCCAGCAGTTATCGGAGCACAGATACGCAGTATTTT CASSYRSTDTQYF
- - TRBJ2-3 TRBV7-9 TGTGCCAGCAGCCCCCTCTCAGATACGCAGTATTTT CASSPLSDTQYF
once TRBD1 TRBJ2-7 TRBV18 TGTGCCAGCTCACCACCGGGACAGATAGGCTACGAGCAGTACTTC CASSPPGQIGYEQYF
once - TRBJ1-2 TRBV20-1 TGCAGTGCCCAGGGTTTCGGTGGCTACACCTTC CSAQGFGGYTF
- TRBD1 TRBJ2-1 TRBV5-1 TGCGCCAGCAGCTTATCGGGACAGAGAAATGAGCAGTTCTTC CASSLSGQRNEQFF
- TRBD1 TRBJ1-5 TRBV6-5 TGTGCCAGCAGTTCTAACAGGGGACAGCCCCAGCATTTT CASSSNRGQPQHF
once - TRBJ2-1 TRBV10-3 TGTGCCATCAAGCCAGGGGAGAGCTACAATGAGCAGTTCTTC CAIKPGESYNEQFF